A selection of T cell receptor beta chains follows, all from one sample in a study of OX40 agonist ivuxolimab in advanced cancers. Using immunoSEQ multiplex PCR, the repertoire was profiled, and TCRdb retains in-frame clones only, with some absent. The table records 60,000 or so clones, 94% of them present only once. Specimen: CD4+ or CD8+ T cells sorted from blood, collected in a trial of the OX40 agonist ivuxolimab. These TCRs come from an adult with an advanced solid tumor such as melanoma, head and neck, liver or kidney cancer. Each CDR3 is given with its conserved first and last residue. The D gene is left open where the match is weak. Not all rows give a size; the values are once, few, many and, for expanded clones, a class.

clone size	J gene	D gene	V gene	CDR3 protein	CDR3 DNA
.	TRBJ1-5	.	TRBV6-1	CASREFGDHGSNQPQHF	TGTGCCAGCCGTGAATTCGGGGATCATGGAAGCAATCAGCCCCAGCATTTT
.	TRBJ2-4	.	TRBV6-6	CASRIDPAGKNIQYF	TGTGCCAGCCGAATAGATCCAGCAGGCAAAAACATTCAGTACTTC
.	TRBJ2-7	.	TRBV11-1	CASSWTNRGGYEQYF	TGTGCCAGCAGCTGGACTAACAGGGGAGGCTACGAGCAGTACTTC
few	TRBJ1-1	.	TRBV2	CASSESEEPEAFF	TGTGCCAGCAGTGAATCAGAGGAACCAGAAGCTTTCTTT
.	TRBJ2-2	.	TRBV9	CASSVGLVANTGELFF	TGTGCCAGCAGCGTAGGTCTGGTTGCGAACACCGGGGAGCTGTTTTTT
.	TRBJ2-1	TRBD2	TRBV27	CASIRAGTYNEQFF	TGTGCCAGCATCAGAGCGGGAACATACAATGAGCAGTTCTTC
.	TRBJ1-5	TRBD1	TRBV28	CASSLKTGRVYSNQPQHF	TGTGCCAGCAGTCTAAAGACAGGGAGGGTTTATAGCAATCAGCCCCAGCATTTT
.	TRBJ2-5	.	TRBV7-2	CASSLGSEETQYF	TGTGCCAGCAGCTTAGGGTCAGAAGAGACCCAGTACTTC
once	TRBJ2-7	TRBD2	TRBV28	CASNPGTTMQYF	TGTGCCAGCAACCCCGGGACTACCATGCAGTACTTC
.	TRBJ2-1	TRBD2	TRBV27	CASSLGTSGSNEQFF	TGTGCCAGCAGTTTAGGGACTAGCGGGAGCAATGAGCAGTTCTTC
.	TRBJ1-1	.	TRBV19	CASRGLLNTEAFF	TGTGCCAGTAGGGGACTTCTGAACACTGAAGCTTTCTTT
.	TRBJ2-7	TRBD1	TRBV11-2	CASSFDRGRHEQYF	TGTGCCAGCAGCTTCGACAGGGGGCGCCACGAGCAGTACTTC
.	TRBJ2-7	.	TRBV7-9	CASSLALLPYEQYF	TGTGCCAGCAGCTTAGCGCTGCTGCCCTACGAGCAGTACTTC
.	TRBJ2-1	.	TRBV5-1	CASSLAGDEQFF	TGCGCCAGCAGCTTGGCGGGGGATGAGCAGTTCTTC
.	TRBJ1-1	.	TRBV28	CASSLRDINPQNTEAFF	TGTGCCAGCAGTTTGAGGGATATTAATCCCCAAAACACTGAAGCTTTCTTT
.	TRBJ2-7	.	TRBV4-1	CASRVALLHEQYF	TGCGCCAGCAGAGTAGCGCTTTTGCACGAGCAGTACTTC
.	TRBJ1-5	.	TRBV28	CASNPSGSNQPQHF	TGTGCCAGCAACCCGTCAGGTAGCAATCAGCCCCAGCATTTT
.	TRBJ1-2	TRBD1	TRBV9	CASRHPGQGNYGYTF	TGTGCCAGCAGGCACCCGGGACAGGGGAACTATGGCTACACCTTC
.	TRBJ1-5	TRBD1	TRBV19	CASRNRQGANSQPQHF	TGTGCCAGTAGAAACCGACAGGGGGCGAATAGTCAGCCCCAGCATTTT
once	TRBJ2-1	.	TRBV7-2	CASSFAMGEQFF	TGTGCCAGCAGCTTCGCCATGGGTGAGCAGTTCTTC
.	TRBJ2-3	.	TRBV4-3	CASSQVGGMVTQYF	TGCGCCAGCAGCCAAGTGGGGGGAATGGTTACGCAGTATTTT
.	TRBJ1-2	.	TRBV28	CASSLYPGDVYGYTF	TGTGCCAGCAGTTTGTATCCGGGGGACGTCTATGGCTACACCTTC
.	TRBJ2-1	.	TRBV6-6	CASSYDPLEGYNEQFF	TGTGCCAGCAGTTACGATCCCCTCGAGGGCTACAATGAGCAGTTCTTC
.	TRBJ1-2	TRBD1	TRBV7-9	CASSTTLGTGPRSTF	TGTGCCAGCAGCACAACACTCGGGACAGGGCCTCGGTCCACCTTC
.	TRBJ2-5	.	TRBV1	CTSSQDPTGTRQETQYF	TGCACCAGCAGCCAAGATCCGACGGGAACCCGGCAAGAGACCCAGTACTTC
.	TRBJ2-1	TRBD1	TRBV19	CASSPRTGTGRNEQFF	TGTGCCAGTAGTCCCCGGACCGGGACAGGGCGAAATGAGCAGTTCTTC
.	TRBJ2-7	.	TRBV6-1	CASSALARASYEQYF	TGTGCCAGCAGTGCGTTGGCCAGGGCCTCCTACGAGCAGTACTTC
.	TRBJ2-1	TRBD2	TRBV5-6	CASSLSGRADYNEQFF	TGTGCCAGCAGCTTGAGTGGGAGGGCCGATTATAATGAGCAGTTCTTC
once	TRBJ2-3	.	TRBV5-1	CASSITSTDTQYF	TGCGCCAGCAGCATAACTAGCACAGATACGCAGTATTTT
.	TRBJ2-3	.	TRBV4-1	CASSQVLLVAADTQYF	TGCGCCAGCAGCCAAGTTCTGCTAGTGGCCGCAGATACGCAGTATTTT
.	TRBJ1-1	.	TRBV29-1	CSGEGMNTEAFF	TGCTCGGGGGAGGGGATGAACACTGAAGCTTTCTTT
once	TRBJ2-7	.	TRBV11-1	CASRLGIQQYF	TGTGCCAGCAGATTGGGGATTCAGCAGTACTTC
.	TRBJ1-1	.	TRBV9	CASSPGGADQNTEAFF	TGTGCCAGCAGTCCTGGGGGGGCAGACCAGAACACTGAAGCTTTCTTT
.	TRBJ2-7	.	TRBV5-5	CASSLVGIGYEQYF	TGTGCCAGCAGCTTGGTCGGGATCGGCTACGAGCAGTACTTC
.	TRBJ2-1	TRBD2	TRBV10-2	CASSLAGGPYNEQFF	TGCGCCAGCAGCCTAGCGGGAGGGCCTTACAATGAGCAGTTCTTC
.	TRBJ1-1	.	TRBV7-2	CASSPHRERGMNTEAFF	TGTGCCAGCAGCCCACACAGGGAACGGGGTATGAACACTGAAGCTTTCTTT
.	TRBJ2-7	.	TRBV7-6	CASSLFETRYEQYF	TGTGCCAGCAGCTTATTTGAGACAAGATACGAGCAGTACTTC
.	TRBJ2-4	TRBD2	TRBV7-9	CASSPRGAGGPKNIQYF	TGTGCCAGCAGCCCCAGGGGAGCGGGAGGGCCCAAAAACATTCAGTACTTC
.	TRBJ2-7	.	TRBV5-1	CASSLLRDSFYEQYF	TGCGCCAGCAGCTTGCTCCGGGACTCCTTCTACGAGCAGTACTTC
once	TRBJ2-7	TRBD2	TRBV9	CASSEAGGPYEQYF	TGTGCCAGCAGCGAAGCGGGAGGGCCCTACGAGCAGTACTTC
.	TRBJ2-7	TRBD1	TRBV7-2	CASSWSDRVYEQYF	TGTGCCAGCAGCTGGTCGGACAGGGTGTACGAGCAGTACTTC
once	TRBJ2-5	TRBD2	TRBV6-5	CASSAPTSGKETQYF	TGTGCCAGCAGTGCCCCGACTAGCGGGAAAGAGACCCAGTACTTC